This T cell receptor (beta chain) was sequenced in a study of Graves' ophthalmopathy and Graves' hyperthyroidism (dated by TCRdb to 2016 to 2018). Concerning the study at large: Peripheral blood was collected at initial diagnosis, before any treatment. T-cell repertoires of thyroid tissue and blood were compared in more than 5 hyperthyroidism patients. For independent validation, a separate cohort was made up of 18 to 20 hyperthyroidism patients plus 17 patients who later progressed from hyperthyroidism to ophthalmopathy. In total, approximately 130 blood samples were TCR-sequenced: 40 to 45 ophthalmopathy, under 80 hyperthyroidism and about 17 hyperthyroidism-to-ophthalmopathy patients. The study used signatures of the TCR beta repertoire to tell Graves' ophthalmopathy apart from Graves' hyperthyroidism and to predict which patients would progress to ophthalmopathy. Once sampling was done, hyperthyroidism patients were given methimazole at a starting dose of 30 mg daily, while ophthalmopathy patients were given high-dose intravenous methylprednisolone. To explore V-J signatures that separate ophthalmopathy from hyperthyroidism, a discovery set of about a hundred patients was enrolled, consisting of roughly 45 with ophthalmopathy and approximately 57 with stable hyperthyroidism.

A patient counted as having stable hyperthyroidism if there was no progression to ophthalmopathy within 18 months of follow-up. The hyperthyroidism patients were 18 to 65 years old and newly diagnosed, with a disease duration of less than 2 months. Patients with other autoimmune diseases, uncontrolled infections, pregnancy or lactation were excluded. Diagnosis was based on clinical symptoms, serum thyroxine, TRAb, thyroid ultrasound and orbital computed tomography. Using Ficoll-Paque density gradient centrifugation, PBMCs were isolated from 10 ml of fresh peripheral blood. Trizol reagent was used to extract the total RNA, and its quality was then checked on an Agilent 2100 Bioanalyzer. The CDR3, cysteine through phenylalanine, is 20 amino acids long. Here the CDR3 DNA is all that survives: 60 bases in frame from base 1. CDR1 is given as LNHNV and CDR2 as YYDKDF, both from the germline V gene (reference sequence). V lost 5 bases and J lost 0 bases; the stretch between them is 23 bases long.

General findings and caveats noted by the study authors: The 13-signature model separated ophthalmopathy from stable hyperthyroidism with 87.88% sensitivity and almost 84% specificity in cross-validation, and 80%/75% in the test set. Sample size was not statistically predetermined, and group allocation was not concealed from the investigators. In validation, the model predicted ophthalmopathy progression with less than 71% sensitivity and 72.22% specificity; eleven to twelve predicted patients were CT-confirmed with GO in a median of about 6.2 months. Most expanded thyroid clonotypes with a frequency above 0.001 also appeared in blood, which suggests that blood repertoires may reflect the immune response in the thyroid.

This clonotype was seen many times. There is no known antigen for this receptor. No clone much larger than this one lies a single base away; base qualities are absent. For repertoire sequencing, the TCR beta CDR3 regions were amplified from RNA transcripts. The first round was an RT-PCR using HTBI primers with the Qiagen OneStep RT-PCR kit, and this first round was followed by a second-round multiplex PCR, then size selection and purification. Libraries were sequenced paired-end with 100 bp reads on an Illumina HiSeq2000. From the authors' description of their analysis: Reads were processed with SOAPnuke, discarding reads with adapters, uncalled bases, mean Phred below 15, or no exact constant-primer or identifier match. COPE v1.2.5 was used to merge high-quality paired reads. Each unique nucleotide sequence was treated as a clonotype, and MiTCR v1.1 was used to align the clonotypes to the IMGT TRB V, D and J references. The analysis was limited to V-J combinations with a frequency above 0.0001, which together covered 99% to 99.2% of the repertoires. For each V-J combination, a TCR clonal expansion and chaos score was defined as F50 clonal expansion divided by the chaos observed in the TCRdist matrix. Features were reduced by Welch's t-statistics and random forest to over 10 V-J combinations, which fed a naive Bayes classifier. Thyroid-blood repertoire similarity was quantified with the Morisita-Horn index. The raw public data were reprocessed by TCRdb itself: fastp quality trimming at Q25, MiXCR clonotype calling, in-frame beta chains only. A single entry per CDR3 protein holds the most common genes and DNA from its merged rows. These V and J calls rely on TCRdb rather than the paper's analysis. In this sample the table shows 300,000 to 450,000 distinct CDR3 sequences, about 15% of which occur a single time. The ten largest clones take up 2.4% of the sample.

The source material was peripheral blood. This sequence uses TRBV15 and TRBJ1-6; TRBD1 is a possible D gene, resting on 5 matching bases. The sequence was obtained from an adult woman with stable Graves' hyperthyroidism. The nucleotide sequence reads TGTGCCACCAGCGGGCCCCCTACGGGGCCTGCGAGCTCCTATAATTCACCCCTCCACTTT. Its protein reads: CATSGPPTGPASSYNSPLHF.